These T cell receptor beta chains were read from a single sample in a study of T cell changes during pregnancy in multiple sclerosis. This table comes from immunoSEQ multiplex PCR, and its TCRdb copy is limited to in-frame clones, with some not included. The sample carries about 80,000 clones, 92% recorded once. Sequencing used peripheral blood, obtained before pregnancy. These receptors were obtained from a female donor with multiple sclerosis, enrolled in a pregnancy study. The CDR3 runs from the conserved cysteine through the conserved F or W. The D gene is left open where the match is weak. Not every row has a clone size; where given, it reads once, few, many or a size class.

D gene	clone size	CDR3 length	J gene	V gene	CDR3 DNA	CDR3 protein
-	-	14	TRBJ2-3	TRBV14	TGTGCCAGCAGCGCCGACTTTGGTACAGATACGCAGTATTTT	CASSADFGTDTQYF
-	-	17	TRBJ2-1	TRBV27	TGTGCCAGCAGTTTATCACCGACAGCCTTTACCTACAATGAGCAGTTCTTC	CASSLSPTAFTYNEQFF
TRBD1	-	15	TRBJ2-2	TRBV30	TGTGCCTGGAAGATACAGGGGGCCGACACCGGGGAGCTGTTTTTT	CAWKIQGADTGELFF
-	-	14	TRBJ2-3	TRBV27	TGTGCCAGCAGTCCGCTACTTAACACAGATACGCAGTATTTT	CASSPLLNTDTQYF
-	-	16	TRBJ1-1	TRBV4-1	TGCGCCAGCAGCCTCTGGGCGGGGGGAGGAAACACTGAAGCTTTCTTT	CASSLWAGGGNTEAFF
-	-	16	TRBJ2-1	TRBV7-9	TGTGCCAGCAGCCCGGTTACAGGGAGCTCCTACAATGAGCAGTTCTTC	CASSPVTGSSYNEQFF
TRBD1	-	15	TRBJ1-2	TRBV5-1	TGCGCCAGCAGCTTGGGGGACAGGGGAGGCTATGGCTACACCTTC	CASSLGDRGGYGYTF
TRBD2	-	16	TRBJ2-5	TRBV6-1	TGTGCCAGCAGTGAACTGGCGGGAGGGCCCCAAGAGACCCAGTACTTC	CASSELAGGPQETQYF
-	once	16	TRBJ2-2	TRBV5-4	TGTGCCAGTCAACCCGGGGGCGGGAGAAACACCGGGGAGCTGTTTTTT	CASQPGGGRNTGELFF
-	-	12	TRBJ1-5	TRBV6-4	TGTGCCAGGAAACAGTTGAATCAGCCCCAGCATTTT	CARKQLNQPQHF
-	-	17	TRBJ2-1	TRBV7-8	TGTGCCAGCAGCTTAGCCTACCGGGCTAGCGATTACAATGAGCAGTTCTTC	CASSLAYRASDYNEQFF
TRBD1	-	15	TRBJ2-7	TRBV7-2	TGTGCCAGCAGCCGACCGGGACAGGGGGAGGGTGAGCAGTACTTC	CASSRPGQGEGEQYF
TRBD2	once	16	TRBJ2-3	TRBV2	TGTGCCAGCACCTTGACTAGCGGGACTAGCACAGATACGCAGTATTTT	CASTLTSGTSTDTQYF
-	-	16	TRBJ2-3	TRBV7-2	TGTGCCAGCAGCTTACGTGGAGCCGAACGCACAGATACGCAGTATTTT	CASSLRGAERTDTQYF
TRBD2	once	16	TRBJ2-2	TRBV4-1	TGCGCCAGCAGGTCTTTCAGCGGGATAAACACCGGGGAGCTGTTTTTT	CASRSFSGINTGELFF
-	-	13	TRBJ2-3	TRBV28	TGTGCCAGCAGTTTATCCAGGGCAGATACGCAGTATTTT	CASSLSRADTQYF
-	-	14	TRBJ2-1	TRBV2	TGTGCCAGCATCCCGGACAGTACCTACAATGAGCAGTTCTTC	CASIPDSTYNEQFF
-	-	14	TRBJ2-7	TRBV5-4	TGTGCCAGCGGGTCCATGACTAGCTCCTACGAGCAGTACTTC	CASGSMTSSYEQYF
-	-	14	TRBJ2-2	TRBV27	TGTGCCAGCAGTTTATCGTTCAGGGCCGGGGAGCTGTTTTTT	CASSLSFRAGELFF